The clone carrying this T cell receptor (beta chain) was found a few times. Its antigen is not identified. Deletions cut 6 bases from V and 7 bases from J, with 23 bases between. The CDR3 is 16 amino acids. 5'RACE template switching generated TCR cDNA, adding a universal primer site and UMIs. Each CDR3 protein gets one entry after TCRdb re-called the 5' RACE reads with MiXCR. The sample contains 550,000 or so distinct CDR3 sequences, approximately 21% of which appear only once. The entry originates in a study of T cells after yellow fever vaccination. Study-wide findings and caveats: The appearance of a small share of clonotypes in both CD4 and CD8 compartments was observed.

The sequencing here drew on PBMCs, taken 15 days after the yellow fever booster vaccination. V gene TRBV12-3 or TRBV12-4 combines with J gene TRBJ2-3, with D possibly matching TRBD2 (5 bases). The clonotype was recovered from a man aged 25-45 years who received the YFV17D yellow fever vaccine. In DNA, the CDR3 is TGTGCCAGCAGCCGACTACCACGGGGTTTTATAAATACGCAGTATTTT. It yields the protein CASSRLPRGFINTQYF.